Listed below are T cell receptor beta chains from one sample, sequenced in a study of lymphopenia after photon versus proton radiotherapy. Sequenced by immunoSEQ multiplex PCR; TCRdb stores in-frame clones only, minus some. The repertoire holds 35,000 to 45,000 clones, with roughly four fifths as singletons. Material: peripheral blood, obtained from a patient treated with proton-based radiotherapy. These receptors came from a woman in her 70s with pancreatic cancer. The CDR3 runs from the conserved cysteine through the conserved F or W. A D gene is named only where the DNA matches it firmly. Clone size is stated in some rows and not others, as once, few, many or a class when expanded.

TRBJ2-7	TRBV6-6	.	.	CASSYPLPSYEQYF
TRBJ2-5	TRBV7-2	.	TRBD2	CASSPQTSGRPWETQYF
TRBJ2-2	TRBV20-1	.	.	CSASRGGELFF
TRBJ1-2	TRBV27	.	.	CASRPGRNYGYTF
TRBJ2-3	TRBV29-1	once	.	CSVVSRRRLGTDTQYF
TRBJ2-7	TRBV6-6	.	TRBD1	CASSTGGSYEQYF
TRBJ1-3	TRBV5-6	.	TRBD1	CASRRTGVGTIYF
TRBJ2-2	TRBV7-2	.	TRBD2	CASSSTSGANTGELFF
TRBJ1-2	TRBV30	few	TRBD1	CAWSVTYRGPPGYTF
TRBJ2-7	TRBV7-9	.	TRBD2	CASSLVAGAIEQYF
TRBJ1-1	TRBV7-2	.	.	CASSSVKGTEAFF
TRBJ2-5	TRBV18	.	.	CASSVGETQYF
TRBJ2-3	TRBV9	.	.	CASSVLGDTQYF
TRBJ2-7	TRBV19	.	.	CASSDHSSRYEQYF
TRBJ2-3	TRBV7-2	.	.	CASTLLPRGIADTQYF
TRBJ2-3	TRBV19	.	.	CASSRRSGADTQYF
TRBJ2-5	TRBV5-1	once	TRBD2	CASSSGTSGSQETQYF
TRBJ2-7	TRBV5-1	.	TRBD2	CASSTGLAGEVAVYEQYF
TRBJ2-1	TRBV5-1	.	.	CASSLGGFNEQFF
TRBJ2-3	TRBV9	.	.	CASSAVGGEGTDTQYF
TRBJ2-7	TRBV27	.	.	CASSSHGRGGGPFAEQYF
TRBJ2-7	TRBV15	.	.	CATSREISYEQYF
TRBJ2-1	TRBV4-1	few	.	CASSQYPVQFF
TRBJ1-6	TRBV7-9	few	TRBD1	CASSYPGQENSPLHF
TRBJ2-5	TRBV11-1	.	.	CASSPGVSRDKETQYF
TRBJ2-1	TRBV6-5	few	.	CASRDNEQFF
TRBJ1-5	TRBV6-1	.	.	CASSENWSTQPQHF
TRBJ2-7	TRBV21-1	.	.	CASSKAFLGQVGHEQYF
TRBJ2-4	TRBV25-1	.	.	CASSAYKENIQYF
TRBJ1-5	TRBV19	.	TRBD1	CASFRDGTGGNNQPQHF